This TCR beta chain is from a study of T cells after yellow fever vaccination. Across the whole study: It was SMART-Seq v4 Ultra Low Input that prepared the fractions with low cell numbers. Study findings and constraints: The secondary response peaked faster, at day 5 versus 15, but was weaker. Just a small share of clonotypes turned up in the CD4 compartment as well as the CD8 compartment.

From the 5' RACE reads, TCRdb called clonotypes with MiXCR, one entry per CDR3 protein. This sample has about 300,000 distinct CDR3 sequences; around 9.3% occur once, and the top ten carry approximately 3.3%. This clonotype has only a few counts. Its antigen is not known. The CDR3 loop spans 19 amino acids. V was pared by 8 bases and J by 1 base, with 27 bases between. Sequencing was performed on CD4+ T cells sorted from PBMCs, taken 5 days after the yellow fever booster vaccination. The chain employs TRBV12-3 or TRBV12-4 and TRBJ2-1; D may correspond to TRBD1 or TRBD2 (5 bases each). The sequence was obtained from a man between 18 and 35 years old who received the YFV17D yellow fever vaccine. Here the CDR3 reads CASRASLRGVLRSYNEQFF. The CDR3 bases are TGTGCCAGCCGAGCTTCCTTGAGGGGAGTCCTTCGGTCCTACAATGAGCAGTTCTTC.